The 24 T cell receptor beta chains below come from one sample, sequenced in a study of T cell repertoires in ileal Crohn's disease. The time point is: inflamed ileum from the surgical specimen. Clones were sequenced by immunoSEQ multiplex PCR, and TCRdb holds only the in-frame ones, with some missing. The repertoire has under 4,000 clones, approximately 95% of them found once; the top ten carry 2.5% to 3%. Sequencing was carried out using ileal tissue. The receptors were gathered from an adult with Crohn's disease.

The chain combines TRBV7-9 with TRBJ1-2; D ambiguous. CDR3 length: 17 residues. The V end lost 1 base, the J end lost 1 base, and 16 bases lay between the germline ends. Germline V gives CDR1 SEHNR, CDR2 FQNEAQ (reference sequence). CDR3 loop: CASSLGSGRLLNYGYTF. The CDR3 DNA reads TGTGCCAGCAGCTTAGGATCGGGCAGGCTCCTTAACTATGGCTACACCTTC.

This clone was seen only a few times. The gene calls are TRBV7-9 and TRBJ1-2; no clear D gene. The V gene lost 5 bases and the J gene lost 7 bases, with 20 bases spanning the gap. CDR3 length: 15 amino acids. Germline assignment: CDR1 SEHNR and CDR2 FQNEAQ (reference sequence). Here the CDR3 DNA reads TGTGCCAGCAGCCCAACCACCTCGCGGCCAGGTGGCTACACCTTC. Translation gives CASSPTTSRPGGYTF.

V gene TRBV7-2 combines with J gene TRBJ2-5; no clear D gene. With 5 bases removed from V and 5 bases from J, the gap between germline ends came to 6 bases. The germline V gene has CDR1 SGHTA and CDR2 FQGNSA. There are 11 residues in the CDR3. The CDR3, as DNA: TGTGCCAGCAGCCCACGGGAGACCCAGTACTTC. Protein: CASSPRETQYF.

This clone has only one observation. The chain combines TRBV5-1 with TRBJ1-6; D remains unclear. Trimming left V 5 bases short and J 7 bases short, with 16 bases between. The CDR3 covers 15 residues. Germline V gene lookup returns CDR1 SGHRS and CDR2 YFSETQ. This chain's CDR3 is CASSSSVVQNSPLHF. The DNA of the CDR3 is TGCGCCAGCAGTTCTTCAGTGGTCCAGAATTCACCCCTCCACTTT.

The chain links TRBV27 to TRBJ1-1; D is unresolved. The CDR3 runs to 13 residues. CDR1 is MNHEY and CDR2 is SMNVEV in the germline V gene (reference sequence). The V and J ends lost 0 bases and 5 bases respectively, with 7 bases between them. CDR3 protein: CASSLSVTTEAFF. CDR3 coding DNA: TGTGCCAGCAGTTTATCGGTAACTACTGAAGCTTTCTTT.

The V call is TRBV7-8, the J call TRBJ2-1; D unresolved. Trimming left V 5 bases short and J 15 bases short, with 20 bases between. CDR1 is SGHVS and CDR2 is FQNEAQ in the germline V gene. This CDR3 is 13 amino acids long. In nucleotides, the CDR3 is TGTGCCAGCAGCCAAGGTATGAGATCTACGTGGTTCTTC. Its translation: CASSQGMRSTWFF.

The chain combines TRBV27 with TRBJ2-3; 7 bases fit TRBD1. V was pared by 3 bases and J by 2 bases, with 11 bases of the junction left unmatched. This CDR3 comprises 17 residues. Germline loops: CDR1 MNHEY, CDR2 SMNVEV (reference sequence). CDR3 residues: CASSFRQGRGYTDTQYF. The CDR3 DNA reads as TGTGCCAGCAGTTTCAGACAGGGTCGAGGGTACACAGATACGCAGTATTTT.

This clone qualifies as large. The rearrangement joins TRBV27 to TRBJ2-7; D perhaps matches TRBD1 (6 bases). Germline assignment: CDR1 MNHEY and CDR2 SMNVEV (reference sequence). V was trimmed by 6 bases and J by 2 bases, leaving 14 bases between them. The CDR3 covers 14 residues. Here the CDR3 DNA reads TGTGCCAGCAGCCCAGGGGTCTTGGCCTACGAGCAGTACTTC. As protein: CASSPGVLAYEQYF.

This chain uses TRBV2 with TRBJ2-1; 8 bases are a match to TRBD2. The CDR3 totals 16 residues. The J segment lost 3 bases and the V segment lost 6 bases, leaving 10 bases of the junction unmatched. The germline V gene encodes CDR1 SNHLY and CDR2 FYNNEI. CDR3 DNA sequence: TGTGCCAGCAGAGAGGGAGCGGGAGTTCTCTACAATGAGCAGTTCTTC. This gives the protein CASREGAGVLYNEQFF.

The chain employs TRBV21-1 and TRBJ1-5; the table's D call of TRBD1 was not tested on the DNA. TRBV21-1 is marked as a pseudogene. The CDR3 has 15 amino acids. As DNA, the CDR3 is TGTGCCAGCAGGCCTGACAGGGGGGACAATCAGCCCCAGCATTTT. Protein: CASRPDRGDNQPQHF.

This rearrangement joins TRBV19 to TRBJ2-5; 10 bases map to TRBD2. The CDR3 spans 12 residues. Germline V CDR1 and CDR2: LNHDA, SQIVND (reference sequence). V lost 9 bases, J lost 4 bases, and 2 bases stayed unmatched. This CDR3 is CASRLAGETQYF. CDR3 nucleotides: TGTGCCAGCCGACTAGCGGGAGAGACCCAGTACTTC.

A single count supports this clone. V is TRBV18 and J is TRBJ1-2; 9 nucleotides agree with TRBD1. V gave up 3 bases and J gave up 2 bases; unmatched junction bases: 13. This CDR3 region has 18 residues. In germline, CDR1 is KGHSH, CDR2 LQKENI. CDR3 sequence reads: CASSPYVPGQGSNYGYTF. In DNA, the CDR3 is TGTGCCAGCTCACCCTACGTCCCGGGACAGGGATCCAACTATGGCTACACCTTC.

V usage is TRBV5-5 and J usage is TRBJ2-3; D perhaps matches TRBD2 (6 bases). The CDR3 loop spans 15 amino acids. Germline-derived CDR1 and CDR2 are SGHKS and YYEKEE (reference sequence). The V gene lost 2 bases and the J gene lost 3 bases, with 13 bases spanning the gap. The CDR3 nucleotides are TGTGCCAGCAGCTTAACACTAGGGAGGACAGATACGCAGTATTTT. It encodes CASSLTLGRTDTQYF.

The gene calls are TRBV19 and TRBJ2-3; the D is unclear. Trimming removed 5 bases from V and 2 bases from J, with 8 bases in between. Germline V gene sequence: CDR1 LNHDA, CDR2 SQIVND (reference sequence). The CDR3 has 13 residues. CDR3 loop: CASSDTITDTQYF. CDR3 in DNA: TGTGCCAGTAGTGATACCATCACAGATACGCAGTATTTT.

This clone was seen a single time. The chain couples TRBV18 to TRBJ2-1; D perhaps matches TRBD1 (6 bases). Looked up from germline, CDR1 is KGHSH and CDR2 is LQKENI. The CDR3 contains 14 residues. The V gene lost 3 bases and the J gene lost 7 bases, with 13 bases spanning the gap. CDR3 bases: TGTGCCAGCTCACCGCTGGGGGCGCAGAATGAGCAGTTCTTC. It codes for CASSPLGAQNEQFF.

The CDR3 spells CASSVGAGGEETQYF. DNA for the CDR3: TGTGCCAGCAGCGTAGGAGCGGGGGGGGAAGAGACCCAGTACTTC. The chain links TRBV9 to TRBJ2-5, with TRBD2 identical over 10 bases. The trim removed 0 bases at V and 3 bases at J, leaving 2 bases unmatched. Germline V gives CDR1 SGDLS, CDR2 YYNGEE. This CDR3 contains 15 residues.

The rearrangement links TRBV6-1 to TRBJ1-5; D gene ambiguous. This CDR3 has 13 residues. Trimming left V 8 bases short and J 3 bases short, with 11 bases between. Germline CDR1 is MNHNS and CDR2 is SASEGT. The CDR3 nucleotides read TGTGCCAGCCGAGAAGGCGACAATCAGCCCCAGCATTTT. Encoded protein: CASREGDNQPQHF.

V usage is TRBV5-1 and J usage is TRBJ2-1; 10 bases line up with TRBD2. The V gene end was trimmed by 4 bases and the J gene end by 0 bases; junction bases not matched to a gene: 4. This CDR3 contains 16 residues. Germline loops: CDR1 SGHRS, CDR2 YFSETQ. This chain's CDR3 is CASSRIAGGSYNEQFF. In DNA, the CDR3 is TGCGCCAGCAGCCGTATAGCGGGAGGCTCCTACAATGAGCAGTTCTTC.

The chain joins TRBV19 to TRBJ2-7; no clear D. The CDR3 totals 14 residues. Germline V lookup: CDR1 LNHDA, CDR2 SQIVND (reference sequence). V lost 10 bases and J lost 6, with 22 bases in between. In nucleotides, the CDR3 is TGTGCCACACAACGACCGGGCCAAAAACGCGAGCAGTACTTC. Its protein is CATQRPGQKREQYF.

CDR3 sequence reads: CAYSGGQVSYEQYF. The CDR3 DNA reads as TGTGCTTACTCGGGGGGACAGGTATCCTACGAGCAGTACTTC. J is TRBJ2-7 and V is TRBV30, with D tentatively TRBD1 (8 bases). The CDR3 length is 14 residues. Germline assignment: CDR1 GTSNPN and CDR2 SVGIG (reference sequence).

V usage is TRBV9 and J usage is TRBJ2-2, with a tentative D call TRBD2 (5 bases). The germline V gene has CDR1 SGDLS and CDR2 YYNGEE. The CDR3 has 15 residues. V was cut by 4 bases and J by 6 bases, with 16 bases left in between. CDR3 DNA: TGTGCCAGCAGCCCCTCGCGGGCCCCCCCCGGGGAGCTGTTTTTT. Translation: CASSPSRAPPGELFF.

Here the CDR3 reads CASSFSGTNTEAFF. The CDR3 nucleotides are TGTGCCAGCAGCTTCTCCGGGACTAACACTGAAGCTTTCTTT. The chain recombines TRBV7-2 with TRBJ1-1; possible D gene TRBD1, 5 bases. V was cut by 3 bases and J by 2 bases, with 10 bases left in between. Per germline, CDR1 SGHTA and CDR2 FQGNSA. The CDR3 has 14 residues.

This clone was seen a few times. The CDR3: CASSTNGRVYNEQFF. Here the CDR3 DNA reads TGTGCCAGCAGTACCAACGGGAGGGTCTACAATGAGCAGTTCTTC. This rearrangement joins TRBV28 to TRBJ2-1, with 8 bases matching TRBD2. The V segment lost 5 bases and the J segment 3 bases; nucleotides outside the gene matches: 6. This CDR3 comprises 15 residues. Germline CDR1 and CDR2: MDHEN and SYDVKM.

V gene TRBV14 combines with J gene TRBJ2-7; unclear D gene. This CDR3 region has 11 residues. The germline V gene encodes CDR1 SGHDN and CDR2 FVKESK. Trimming removed 6 bases from V and 4 bases from J, with 7 bases in between. This chain's CDR3 is CASSLSYEQYF. CDR3 nucleotide sequence: TGTGCCAGCAGTCTCTCTTACGAGCAGTACTTC. Full variable domain (remainder filled in from reference TRBV14 and TRBJ2-7): EAGVTQFPSHSVIEKGQTVTLRCDPISGHDNLYWYRRVMGKEIKFLLHFVKESKQDESGMPNNRFLAERTGGTYSTLKVQPAELEDSGVYFCASSLSYEQYFGPGTRLTVT.